This T cell receptor beta chain stems from a study of patients and donors after allogeneic stem cell transplantation. TCRdb re-called the RT-PCR reads through MiXCR, storing one row per CDR3 protein. Of over 350,000 distinct CDR3 sequences in the sample, roughly 16% were seen once. CDR1 is SGHRS, CDR2 YFSETQ, per germline. This CDR3 has 14 amino acids. Trimming left V 0 bases short and J 6 bases short, with 13 bases between. This clonotype was seen repeatedly, ten times or more. V is TRBV5-1 and J is TRBJ2-7; D is undetermined. This TCR came from a human donor who was either an allogeneic HSCT recipient or a stem cell or donor lymphocyte infusion donor (not recorded which). It is not recorded whose cells these are; they may come from a transplant donor. The sample taken for sequencing was blood, either unsorted or a sorted T cell fraction (not recorded which). CDR3 residues: CASSLEVSYPEQYF. The CDR3 nucleotides read TGCGCCAGCAGCTTGGAGGTCAGTTATCCCGAGCAGTACTTC.